This TCR beta chain was identified in a study of shared clonotypes between healthy human individuals. This clone was observed once. After removal of 6 bases from V and 3 bases from J, the junction contained 9 bases not matched to a gene. The CDR3 runs to 16 residues. Germline V CDR1 and CDR2: MNHNY, SVGAGI (reference sequence). Over several immunoSEQ plates, each subset's genomic DNA was distributed in even portions. Clones were read by immunoSEQ multiplex PCR, and TCRdb kept only the in-frame ones, dropping some. This table has 950,000 to 1,300,000 clones, around 76% appearing once. The genes are TRBV6-6 and TRBJ2-2, with 8 nucleotides matching TRBD1. The sequence was collected from a man between 18 and 29 years old in good health. The sample was memory CD4+ T cells sorted from blood. Subset given: CD45RA-negative fraction. The CDR3 is CASSAPTGAYTGELFF. CDR3 coding DNA: TGTGCCAGCAGCGCCCCGACAGGGGCGTACACCGGGGAGCTGTTTTTT.